These 14 T cell receptor beta chains originate from one sample sequenced in a study of CD8 T cells in ankylosing spondylitis. Study outcomes and limitations: The study identified a TCR beta motif of roughly eight highly homologous variants that appeared characteristic of ankylosing spondylitis blood.

TCRdb itself ran the 5' RACE reads through MiXCR, one entry per CDR3 protein. The sample has about 450,000 distinct CDR3 sequences; 25% to 30% are singletons. Their antigen targets remain unknown. Material for sequencing was blood, either unsorted or a sorted T cell fraction (not recorded which). The receptors stem from a male donor with ankylosing spondylitis.

This clonotype turned up a few times. The chain combines TRBV29-1 with TRBJ1-2, with D maybe TRBD1 (5 bases). This CDR3 spans 14 amino acids. The V end lost 5 bases, the J end lost 8 bases, and 21 bases lay between the germline ends. Per the germline V gene, CDR1 is SQVTM and CDR2 is ANQGSEA. The CDR3 here is CSVPRVKNGWGYTF. CDR3 DNA: TGCAGCGTTCCCAGGGTAAAGAATGGTTGGGGCTACACCTTC.

This clonotype was seen a few times. The J gene is TRBJ2-2, the V gene TRBV11-1; D is possibly TRBD1 (5 bases). CDR1 SGHAT and CDR2 FQDESV come from the germline V gene (reference sequence). Trimming removed 5 bases from V and 0 bases from J, with 25 bases in between. The CDR3 totals 20 residues. This CDR3 is CASSTLFAQGTPANTGELFF. The DNA for the CDR3 is TGTGCCAGCAGCACCCTATTTGCGCAGGGAACCCCCGCGAACACCGGGGAGCTGTTTTTT.

This clonotype was detected only a few times. The V gene is TRBV9, the J gene TRBJ2-2, with D possibly matching TRBD2 (5 bases). CDR1 is SGDLS, CDR2 YYNGEE, per germline. The CDR3 covers 15 residues. V was trimmed by 4 bases and J by 0 bases, leaving 10 bases between them. In nucleotides, the CDR3 is TGTGCCAGCAGCCCGCGGACTTCGAACACCGGGGAGCTGTTTTTT. It translates to CASSPRTSNTGELFF.

The genes are TRBV5-1 and TRBJ2-3, with 9 bases fitting TRBD2. Germline lookup yields CDR1 SGHRS and CDR2 YFSETQ. The CDR3 has 16 amino acids. V lost 4 bases, J lost 4 bases, and 10 bases stayed unmatched. The DNA for the CDR3 is TGCGCCAGCAGCGACCGACTAGCGGTCGGGGCAGATACGCAGTATTTT. This gives the protein CASSDRLAVGADTQYF.

This clonotype was detected a few times. This chain connects TRBV6-6 to TRBJ1-5, with D unclear. Germline V gene lookup returns CDR1 MNHNY and CDR2 SVGAGI (reference sequence). CDR3 length equals 12 residues. Trimming removed 6 bases at V and 7 bases at J, with 10 bases between. The CDR3, as DNA: TGTGCCAGCAGCCACTTGGGGCAGCCCCAGCATTTT. Amino acid sequence: CASSHLGQPQHF.

The V gene is TRBV27, the J gene TRBJ2-3, with D perhaps TRBD2 (6 bases). V was cut by 2 bases and J by 1 base, with 10 bases left in between. Germline V gives CDR1 MNHEY, CDR2 SMNVEV (reference sequence). The CDR3 is 15 residues long. As DNA, the CDR3 is TGTGCCAGCAGTTTAGGGGGGTTGGGCACAGATACGCAGTATTTT. Translating gives CASSLGGLGTDTQYF.

This clonotype was counted a few times. The CDR3: CASSLALLNEQFF. CDR3 sequence (DNA): TGTGCCAGCAGCTTAGCGCTCCTCAATGAGCAGTTCTTC. This rearrangement joins TRBV7-2 to TRBJ2-1, with D hard to call. V was shortened by 0 bases and J by 6 bases, with 6 bases between the two germline ends. The germline gives CDR1 SGHTA, CDR2 FQGNSA. This CDR3 region has 13 residues.

The gene calls are TRBV6-2 or TRBV6-3 and TRBJ1-2; TRBD1 might be the D (5 bases). The CDR3 covers 12 residues. Germline V gives CDR1 MNHEY, CDR2 SVGEGT. Trimming removed 6 bases at V and 6 bases at J, with 11 bases between. This chain's CDR3 is CASSLGRDGYTF. DNA for the CDR3: TGTGCCAGCAGCCTTGGCAGGGATGGCTACACCTTC.

This rearrangement joins TRBV5-1 to TRBJ2-2; 7 bases match TRBD1. Germline loops: CDR1 SGHRS, CDR2 YFSETQ. V shed 7 bases, J shed 1 base, and the junction held 10 bases outside the gene matches. The CDR3 is 16 residues long. The CDR3 region is CASLWATGMNTGELFF. The CDR3 nucleotides are TGCGCCAGCCTTTGGGCGACAGGGATGAACACCGGGGAGCTGTTTTTT. Looking up the rest from reference TRBV5-1 and TRBJ2-2 gives the full variable domain: KAGVTQTPRYLIKTRGQQVTLSCSPISGHRSVSWYQQTPGQGLQFLFEYFSETQRNKGNFPGRFSGRQFSNSRSEMNVSTLELGDSALYLCASLWATGMNTGELFFGEGSRLTVL.

This clonotype has only a few counts. V is TRBV12-3 or TRBV12-4 and J is TRBJ2-2; D is uncertain. This CDR3 comprises 14 residues. V was pared by 3 bases and J by 0 bases, with 5 bases between. In DNA, the CDR3 is TGTGCCAGCAGTTTCACTTCGAACACCGGGGAGCTGTTTTTT. Protein sequence: CASSFTSNTGELFF.

The chain employs TRBV7-8 and TRBJ1-3; D remains unclear. V was shortened by 5 bases and J by 2 bases, with 13 bases between the two germline ends. The CDR3 loop spans 15 amino acids. From germline, CDR1 is SGHVS and CDR2 FQNEAQ. In nucleotides, the CDR3 is TGTGCCAGCAGCAGAGTCGTGGCAGCTGGAAACACCATATATTTT. This translates into CASSRVVAAGNTIYF.

The chain recombines TRBV5-1 with TRBJ2-1; D perhaps matches TRBD1 (6 bases). The CDR3 length is 12 residues. CDR1 and CDR2 from the germline V gene are SGHRS and YFSETQ. With 3 bases removed from V and 11 bases from J, the gap between germline ends came to 12 bases. Here the CDR3 reads CASSSARDKQFF. CDR3 nucleotides: TGCGCCAGCAGCTCTGCCCGGGACAAGCAGTTCTTC.

A single count supports this clonotype. The chain employs TRBV7-6 and TRBJ2-3; 10 bases map to TRBD2. Per germline, CDR1 SGHVS and CDR2 FNYEAQ. The CDR3 extends over 17 amino acids. J gave up 7 bases and V 2 bases, and 12 bases lay outside the gene matches. The CDR3 region is CASSLPSGRAKSYTQYF. The CDR3 coding sequence is TGTGCCAGCAGCTTACCGAGCGGGAGGGCCAAGTCATATACGCAGTATTTT.

This clonotype was observed a few times. CDR3: CSALGIGQPQHF. The CDR3 DNA is TGCAGTGCTCTTGGGATAGGGCAGCCCCAGCATTTT. V and J are TRBV20-1 and TRBJ1-5; D ambiguous. Looked up from germline, CDR1 is DFQATT and CDR2 is SNEGSKA (reference sequence). There are 12 residues in the CDR3. Trimming stripped 5 bases from V and 7 bases from J, with 12 bases between.